This TCR beta chain was recorded in a study of blood T cell repertoires in COVID-19. The wider study: Acute and convalescent COVID-19 specimens originated in the United States, Italy and Spain. Sample material is recorded as cDNA or gDNA derived from T cells, B-cell-depleted T cells, or PBMCs.

Original handling: The authors estimated nucleated cell counts from reference gene primer amplification. The method was immunoSEQ multiplex PCR; TCRdb's version includes in-frame clones alone and lacks a portion of them. That table gives V, J and clone size, and the DNA gave D and trimming. Of about 58,000 clones detected, approximately 90% appear once; the ten largest clones hold more than 1.2%. This CDR3 has 11 residues. V lost 5 bases and J 7 bases, leaving 8 bases between the germline ends. The germline CDR1 and CDR2 sequences are SEHNR and FQNEAQ (reference sequence). The clonotype comes from a man in his sixties with acute or convalescent COVID-19. Sequencing was carried out using peripheral blood. This rearrangement joins TRBV7-9 to TRBJ1-2; D is uncertain. As DNA, the CDR3 is TGTGCCAGCAGCGGGCAGGTTGGCTACACCTTC. Its translation is CASSGQVGYTF. The full variable domain, in which reference TRBV7-9 and TRBJ1-2 provide the parts outside the CDR3, is DTGVSQNPRHKITKRGQNVTFRCDPISEHNRLYWYRQTLGQGPEFLTYFQNEAQLEKSRLLSDRFSAERPKGSFSTLEIQRTEQGDSAMYLCASSGQVGYTFGSGTRLTVV.